The 28 T cell receptor beta chains in this list originate from one sample, sequenced in a study of control samples from healthy donors and cancer patients. Clones were sequenced by immunoSEQ multiplex PCR, and TCRdb holds only the in-frame ones, with some missing. The sample has 90,000 or so clones; about 88% are singletons. Sequences were obtained from blood. These TCRs come from a woman between 65 and 79 years old in good health.

The chain combines TRBV11-2 with TRBJ1-2; 7 bases fit TRBD1. The CDR3 length is 14 residues. V lost 0 bases and J lost 8; bases outside the gene matches: 6. The V gene's germline CDR1 is SGHAT and CDR2 FQNNGV. CDR3 loop: CASSLDTGVAGYTF. CDR3 coding DNA: TGTGCCAGCAGCTTAGATACAGGGGTAGCCGGCTACACCTTC.

This chain connects TRBV7-8 to TRBJ2-7, with D possibly TRBD2 on 6 matching bases. The CDR3 has 15 residues. Trimming removed 2 bases at V and 7 bases at J, with 18 bases between. Germline V gene lookup returns CDR1 SGHVS and CDR2 FQNEAQ. The chain's CDR3 is CASSLLVRGSLEQYF. The CDR3 DNA follows: TGTGCCAGCAGCTTACTCGTTCGGGGGAGTCTAGAGCAGTACTTC.

This chain joins TRBV5-6 and TRBJ1-2; D perhaps matches TRBD1 (6 bases). Between the trimmed V and J ends, which lost 4 bases and 8 bases, there was a span of 12 bases. From germline, CDR1 is SGHDT and CDR2 YYEEEE. CDR3 length: 12 residues. CDR3 sequence reads: CASSPATGGYTF. Written as DNA, the CDR3 is TGTGCCAGCAGCCCTGCGACAGGAGGCTACACCTTC.

The V call is TRBV5-6, the J call TRBJ1-6; 7 positions match TRBD1. J was trimmed by 4 bases and V by 4 bases; bases with no gene match: 5. CDR3 size: 15 residues. The germline V gene has CDR1 SGHDT and CDR2 YYEEEE. The CDR3 region has the DNA TGTGCCAGCAGCCCCGGGGACAGATATAATTCACCCCTCCACTTT. Its protein product is CASSPGDRYNSPLHF. Together with reference TRBV5-6 and TRBJ1-6, the CDR3 gives the full variable domain: DAGVTQSPTHLIKTRGQQVTLRCSPKSGHDTVSWYQQALGQGPQFIFQYYEEEERQRGNFPDRFSGHQFPNYSSELNVNALLLGDSALYLCASSPGDRYNSPLHFGNGTRLTVT.

The chain recombines TRBV18 with TRBJ1-2; D is possibly TRBD1 (6 bases). The CDR3 sequence is 16 residues long. From germline, CDR1 is KGHSH and CDR2 LQKENI. Between the trimmed V and J ends, which lost 3 bases and 4 bases, there was a span of 18 bases. Here the CDR3 reads CASSPLPDGTSYGYTF. As DNA, the CDR3 is TGTGCCAGCTCACCCCTACCTGATGGGACAAGCTATGGCTACACCTTC.

The chain carries TRBV5-1 and TRBJ1-2; no clear D. Germline CDR1 is SGHRS and CDR2 is YFSETQ. V was trimmed by 3 bases and J by 0 bases, leaving 0 bases between them. The CDR3 length is 11 residues. CDR3 residues: CASSSNYGYTF. The CDR3 region has the DNA TGCGCCAGCAGCTCTAACTATGGCTACACCTTC. Combining the CDR3 with reference TRBV5-1 and TRBJ1-2 gives the whole variable domain KAGVTQTPRYLIKTRGQQVTLSCSPISGHRSVSWYQQTPGQGLQFLFEYFSETQRNKGNFPGRFSGRQFSNSRSEMNVSTLELGDSALYLCASSSNYGYTFGSGTRLTVV.

The chain joins TRBV30 to TRBJ1-2; D not resolved. The germline V gene encodes CDR1 GTSNPN and CDR2 SVGIG (reference sequence). This CDR3 region has 12 residues. The V end lost 0 bases, the J end lost 5 bases, and 7 bases lay between the germline ends. CDR3 residues: CAWSVISYGYTF. DNA of the CDR3: TGTGCCTGGAGTGTCATCTCTTATGGCTACACCTTC.

The CDR3: CASSIGGGGLDSPLHF. The CDR3 DNA reads TGTGCCAGTAGTATAGGTGGAGGGGGCTTGGATTCACCCCTCCACTTT. The chain uses TRBV19 and TRBJ1-6; 7 bases are shared with TRBD1. J lost 8 bases, V lost 1 base, and 8 bases had no gene match. The CDR3 sequence is 16 residues long. CDR1 and CDR2 from the germline V gene are LNHDA and SQIVND (reference sequence). Together with reference TRBV19 and TRBJ1-6, the CDR3 gives the full variable domain: DGGITQSPKYLFRKEGQNVTLSCEQNLNHDAMYWYRQDPGQGLRLIYYSQIVNDFQKGDIAEGYSVSREKKESFPLTVTSAQKNPTAFYLCASSIGGGGLDSPLHFGNGTRLTVT.

V and J are TRBV5-8 and TRBJ1-5; a possible D gene is TRBD1 (6 bases). The germline CDR1 and CDR2 sequences are SGHTS and YDEGEE. Trimming took off 0 bases at V and 2 bases at J, with 9 bases between the two ends. The CDR3 covers 15 residues. The CDR3 sequence is CASSLGYRGNQPQHF. The DNA for the CDR3 is TGTGCCAGCAGCTTGGGATACAGGGGCAATCAGCCCCAGCATTTT.

Concerning this clone itself: Germline is not matched at one junction end, which may reflect a read error. The V call is TRBV10-2, the J call TRBJ1-5, with D unresolved. CDR1 and CDR2 from the germline V gene are WSHSY and SAAADI. CDR3 size: 14 residues. DNA of the CDR3: TGCGCCAGCAGTCAGTCAGGACCGGATCAGCCCCAGCATTTT. This translates into CASSQSGPDQPQHF.

This rearrangement joins TRBV30 to TRBJ1-1; perhaps TRBD1 as D (6 bases). The CDR3 is 14 residues long. The V and J ends lost 0 bases and 1 base respectively, with 9 bases between them. The germline V gene encodes CDR1 GTSNPN and CDR2 SVGIG (reference sequence). Here the CDR3 DNA reads TGTGCCTGGAGTGTCGGGGGCACGAACACTGAAGCTTTCTTT. Its protein is CAWSVGGTNTEAFF.

The chain employs TRBV11-2 and TRBJ1-2, with a weak D call TRBD1 (6 bases). Germline-derived CDR1 and CDR2 are SGHAT and FQNNGV. This CDR3 spans 15 amino acids. V lost 4 bases to trimming and J lost 3 bases, with 15 bases between them. The CDR3 DNA sequence: TGTGCCAGCAGCTCTCAAGAGACAGGAGACTATGGCTACACCTTC. It encodes CASSSQETGDYGYTF.

The gene calls are TRBV15 and TRBJ1-4, with D perhaps TRBD1 (5 bases). V was clipped by 5 bases and J by 2 bases, with 9 bases between them. The CDR3 has 14 amino acids. The germline CDR1 and CDR2 sequences are LNHNV and YYDKDF (reference sequence). CDR3: CATSSGITNEKLFF. The CDR3 DNA reads TGTGCCACCAGCTCAGGGATCACTAATGAAAAACTGTTTTTT. The entire variable domain, with the rest obtained from reference TRBV15 and TRBJ1-4, is as follows: DAMVIQNPRYQVTQFGKPVTLSCSQTLNHNVMYWYQQKSSQAPKLLFHYYDKDFNNEADTPDNFQSRRPNTSFCFLDIRSPGLGDTAMYLCATSSGITNEKLFFGSGTQLSVL.

The genes are TRBV2 and TRBJ2-7; a possible D gene is TRBD1 (6 bases). Between the trimmed V and J ends, which lost 4 bases and 1 base, there was a span of 8 bases. Germline-derived CDR1 and CDR2 are SNHLY and FYNNEI. This CDR3 comprises 13 residues. This chain's CDR3 is CASSGTASYEQYF. The CDR3 DNA follows: TGTGCCAGCAGTGGGACAGCATCCTACGAGCAGTACTTC.

The chain joins TRBV30 to TRBJ2-4, with D possibly matching TRBD1 (5 bases). Trimming stripped 2 bases from V and 0 bases from J, with 14 bases between. In germline, CDR1 is GTSNPN, CDR2 SVGIG (reference sequence). This CDR3 has 16 residues. CDR3: CAWSPQDRVAKNIQYF. For the CDR3, the DNA is TGTGCCTGGAGTCCACAGGATAGGGTAGCCAAAAACATTCAGTACTTC.

The chain combines TRBV11-3 with TRBJ2-3, with D unresolved. This CDR3 has 14 residues. Germline assignment: CDR1 SGHNT and CDR2 YENEEA. V shed 1 base and J shed 4 bases, with 9 bases lying between them. This chain's CDR3 is CASSLGSSADTQYF. The CDR3 DNA reads as TGTGCCAGCAGCTTAGGTAGTTCGGCAGATACGCAGTATTTT.

V gene TRBV3-1 (or the pseudogene TRBV3-2) combines with J gene TRBJ1-1; D call uncertain. Germline CDR1 reads LGHDT; CDR2 reads YNNKEL (reference sequence). The CDR3 loop spans 13 amino acids. V dropped 3 bases and J dropped 4 bases, with 9 bases sitting between them. CDR3 protein: CASSQVQATEAFF. CDR3 in DNA: TGTGCCAGCAGCCAGGTTCAGGCCACTGAAGCTTTCTTT.

The J gene is TRBJ1-1, the V gene TRBV6-6; D not certain. Trimming took 4 bases from V and 8 from J, leaving 14 bases between them. Germline V gene sequence: CDR1 MNHNY, CDR2 SVGAGI (reference sequence). This CDR3 is 13 amino acids long. In nucleotides, the CDR3 is TGTGCCAGCAGTTCACTGCCGGCCGCAGAAGCTTTCTTT. Translating it yields CASSSLPAAEAFF.

This clone is a singleton in its sample. The rearrangement joins TRBV7-3 to TRBJ1-1; a possible D gene is TRBD1 (5 bases). V dropped 6 bases and J dropped 4 bases, with 12 bases sitting between them. The germline gives CDR1 SGHTA, CDR2 FQGTGA. The CDR3 consists of 13 residues. CDR3 sequence (DNA): TGTGCCAGCAGTCCAGGGCCAGGCACTGAAGCTTTCTTT. This sequence encodes CASSPGPGTEAFF.

The chain combines TRBV19 with TRBJ1-4; TRBD1 matches at 7 bases. Germline V gene lookup returns CDR1 LNHDA and CDR2 SQIVND (reference sequence). The V gene end was trimmed by 2 bases and the J gene end by 5 bases; junction bases not matched to a gene: 5. The CDR3 is 15 residues long. The CDR3 reads CASSIPTGMNEKLFF. The CDR3 DNA reads as TGTGCCAGTAGTATACCGACAGGGATGAATGAAAAACTGTTTTTT. Combining the CDR3 with reference TRBV19 and TRBJ1-4 gives the whole variable domain DGGITQSPKYLFRKEGQNVTLSCEQNLNHDAMYWYRQDPGQGLRLIYYSQIVNDFQKGDIAEGYSVSREKKESFPLTVTSAQKNPTAFYLCASSIPTGMNEKLFFGSGTQLSVL.

The rearrangement uses TRBV13 and TRBJ1-5; possible D gene TRBD1, 6 bases. Germline loops: CDR1 PRHDT, CDR2 FYEKMQ (reference sequence). The CDR3 is made up of 12 amino acids. V lost 4 bases, J lost 9 bases, and 10 bases lay in between. Written as DNA, the CDR3 is TGTGCCAGCAGCTCGGAGGGGGGGCCCCAGCATTTT. Its protein product is CASSSEGGPQHF.

This chain connects TRBV18 to TRBJ1-1; 7 bases map to TRBD1. The CDR3 length is 14 residues. Germline loops: CDR1 KGHSH, CDR2 LQKENI. The V and J ends lost 8 bases and 2 bases, in that order; junction bases with no gene match: 8. The CDR3 DNA is TGTGCCAGCAACCGGGACAGAGTTAACACTGAAGCTTTCTTT. It specifies CASNRDRVNTEAFF.

The V and J genes are TRBV10-1 and TRBJ2-2; 12 nucleotides align to TRBD1. CDR3 length equals 17 residues. Germline V gives CDR1 WNHNN, CDR2 SYGVQD (reference sequence). Trimming at V came to 3 bases and at J to 6 bases, leaving 8 bases not matched to a gene. The CDR3 coding sequence is TGCGCCAGCAGTGAAACTAGGGACAGGGGGCTCGCCGGGGAGCTGTTTTTT. This translates into CASSETRDRGLAGELFF.

The chain couples TRBV4-1 to TRBJ2-1; 9 nucleotides match TRBD2. Germline CDR1 and CDR2: MGHRA and YSYEKL. The trim removed 1 base at V and 7 bases at J, leaving 5 bases unmatched. The CDR3 is made up of 15 amino acids. The CDR3 reads CASSQVLAGRNEQFF. CDR3 nucleotides: TGCGCCAGCAGCCAAGTTCTAGCGGGGAGGAATGAGCAGTTCTTC.

This chain joins TRBV5-4 and TRBJ1-1, with a tentative D call TRBD1 (5 bases). The CDR3 has 12 amino acids. V dropped 0 bases and J dropped 6 bases, with 6 bases sitting between them. CDR1 is SGHNT, CDR2 YYREEE, per germline (reference sequence). Here the CDR3 DNA reads TGTGCCAGCAGCTTGGGGGGCCCTGAAGCTTTCTTT. It translates to CASSLGGPEAFF. The entire variable domain, with the rest obtained from reference TRBV5-4 and TRBJ1-1, is as follows: ETGVTQSPTHLIKTRGQQVTLRCSSQSGHNTVSWYQQALGQGPQFIFQYYREEENGRGNFPPRFSGLQFPNYSSELNVNALELDDSALYLCASSLGGPEAFFGQGTRLTVV.

V usage is TRBV19 and J usage is TRBJ2-5, with TRBD2 as a possible D gene (6 bases). The germline CDR1 and CDR2 sequences are LNHDA and SQIVND (reference sequence). The CDR3 totals 14 residues. The V gene lost 7 bases and the J gene lost 4 bases, with 16 bases spanning the gap. The CDR3: CASKRVGAGETQYF. The CDR3 nucleotides read TGTGCCAGTAAAAGGGTGGGAGCGGGAGAGACCCAGTACTTC.

This clone was seen once. J is TRBJ2-2 and V is TRBV19; 9 positions match TRBD1. V lost 4 bases and J lost 4; bases outside the gene matches: 4. CDR3 size: 15 residues. Germline V gives CDR1 LNHDA, CDR2 SQIVND (reference sequence). CDR3 nucleotides: TGTGCCAGTAGTAGGGCGGGACAGGGCACCGGGGAGCTGTTTTTT. Translated, it gives CASSRAGQGTGELFF.

V gene TRBV9 combines with J gene TRBJ2-1; 15 bases line up with TRBD2. There are 16 residues in the CDR3. V shed 4 bases and J 6 bases; nucleotides not matched to a gene: 5. The germline gives CDR1 SGDLS, CDR2 YYNGEE. The CDR3 loop reads CASSPPGLAGGNEQFF. DNA for the CDR3: TGTGCCAGCAGCCCGCCGGGACTAGCGGGAGGCAATGAGCAGTTCTTC.